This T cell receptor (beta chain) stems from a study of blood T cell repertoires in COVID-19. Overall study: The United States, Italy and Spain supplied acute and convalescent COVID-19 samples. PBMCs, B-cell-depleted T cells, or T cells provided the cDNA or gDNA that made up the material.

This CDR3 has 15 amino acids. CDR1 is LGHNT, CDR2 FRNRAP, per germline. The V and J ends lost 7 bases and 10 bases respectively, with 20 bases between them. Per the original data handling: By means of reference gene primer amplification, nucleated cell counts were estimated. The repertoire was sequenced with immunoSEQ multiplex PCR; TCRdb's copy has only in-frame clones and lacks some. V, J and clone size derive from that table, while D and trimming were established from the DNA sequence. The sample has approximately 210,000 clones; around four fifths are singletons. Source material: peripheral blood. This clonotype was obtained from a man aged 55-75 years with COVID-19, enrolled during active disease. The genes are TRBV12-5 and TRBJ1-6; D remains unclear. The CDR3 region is CASVTDGGVGSPLHF. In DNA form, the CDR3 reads TGTGCTAGTGTAACGGATGGCGGGGTAGGGTCACCCCTCCACTTT.